The entry below gives a single T cell receptor (beta chain) sequence along with its context. Using immunoSEQ multiplex PCR, the repertoire was profiled, and TCRdb retains in-frame clones only, with some absent. The top ten hold roughly 3.1% of the sample, which has over 100,000 clones, approximately 77% seen once. The data originate from a study of radiotherapy plus CTLA-4 blockade in lung cancer. Trimming removed 4 bases from V and 8 bases from J; junction bases left unmatched: 4. In germline, CDR1 is SGHTA, CDR2 FQGTGA. The CDR3 totals 12 residues. This sequence joins TRBV7-3 and TRBJ1-1; 7 positions agree with TRBD1. Material: peripheral blood, obtained from a patient treated with radiotherapy plus ipilimumab. The clonotype originates from a human donor with non-small cell lung cancer that progressed on radiotherapy plus ipilimumab. Some clones in this sample may be carry-over from other donors' samples. For the CDR3, the DNA is TGTGCCAGCAGCTCTCCGGGACAGGAAGCTTTCTTT. Its translation is CASSSPGQEAFF.